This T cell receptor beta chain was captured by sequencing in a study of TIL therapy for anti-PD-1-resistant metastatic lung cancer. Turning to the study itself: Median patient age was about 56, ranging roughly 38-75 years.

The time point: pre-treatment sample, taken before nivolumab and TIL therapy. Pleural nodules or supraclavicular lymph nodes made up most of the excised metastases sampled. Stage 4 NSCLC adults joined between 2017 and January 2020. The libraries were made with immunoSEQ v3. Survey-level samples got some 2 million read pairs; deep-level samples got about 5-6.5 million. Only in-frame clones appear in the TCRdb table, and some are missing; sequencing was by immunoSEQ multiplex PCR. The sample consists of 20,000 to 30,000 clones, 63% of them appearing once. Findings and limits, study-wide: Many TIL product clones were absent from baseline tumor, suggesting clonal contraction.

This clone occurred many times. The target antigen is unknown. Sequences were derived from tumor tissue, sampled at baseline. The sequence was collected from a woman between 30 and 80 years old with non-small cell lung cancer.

The CDR3 here is CAANLGSTEAFF. CDR3 DNA: TGTGCCGCTAACCTAGGAAGCACTGAAGCTTTCTTT. The chain employs TRBV7-9 and TRBJ1-1; D uncertain. V was clipped by 11 bases and J by 4 bases, with 14 bases between them. The CDR3 length is 12 residues. The germline CDR1 and CDR2 sequences are SEHNR and FQNEAQ (reference sequence).